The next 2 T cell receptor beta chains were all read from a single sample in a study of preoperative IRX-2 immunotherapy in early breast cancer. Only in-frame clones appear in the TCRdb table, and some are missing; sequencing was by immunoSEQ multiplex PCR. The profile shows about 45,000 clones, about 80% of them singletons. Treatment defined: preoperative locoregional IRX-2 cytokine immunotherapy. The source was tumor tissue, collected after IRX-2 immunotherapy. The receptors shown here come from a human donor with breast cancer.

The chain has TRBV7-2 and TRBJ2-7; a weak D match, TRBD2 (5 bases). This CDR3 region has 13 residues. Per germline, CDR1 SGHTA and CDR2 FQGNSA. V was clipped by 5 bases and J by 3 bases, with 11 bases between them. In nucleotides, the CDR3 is TGTGCCAGCAGCCGCACCCGGGGCTACGAGCAGTACTTC. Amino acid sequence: CASSRTRGYEQYF.

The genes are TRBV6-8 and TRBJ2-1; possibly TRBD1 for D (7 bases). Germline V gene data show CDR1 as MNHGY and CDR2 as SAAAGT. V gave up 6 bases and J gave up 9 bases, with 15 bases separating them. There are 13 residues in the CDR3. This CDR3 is CASSRTQGGEQFF. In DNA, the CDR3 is TGTGCCAGCAGCCGTACCCAGGGGGGTGAGCAGTTCTTC.